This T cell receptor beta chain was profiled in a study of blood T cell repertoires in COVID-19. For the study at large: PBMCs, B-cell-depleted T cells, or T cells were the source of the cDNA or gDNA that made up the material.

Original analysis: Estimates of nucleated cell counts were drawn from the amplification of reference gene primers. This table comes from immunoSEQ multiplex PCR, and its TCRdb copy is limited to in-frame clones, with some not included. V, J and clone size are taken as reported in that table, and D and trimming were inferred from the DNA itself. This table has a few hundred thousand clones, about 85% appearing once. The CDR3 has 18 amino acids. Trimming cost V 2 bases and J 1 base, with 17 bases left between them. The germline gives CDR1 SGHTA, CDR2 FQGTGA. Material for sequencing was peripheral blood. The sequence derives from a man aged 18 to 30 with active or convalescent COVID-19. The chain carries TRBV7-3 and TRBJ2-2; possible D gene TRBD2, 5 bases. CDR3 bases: TGTGCCAGCAGCTTATCGGGGATTGGGCGGGTGAACACCGGGGAGCTGTTTTTT. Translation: CASSLSGIGRVNTGELFF.